This T cell receptor (beta chain) was observed in a study of shared clonotypes between healthy human individuals. Germline CDR1 reads SEHNR; CDR2 reads FQNEAQ (reference sequence). This CDR3 region has 15 residues. Deletions cut 4 bases from V and 8 bases from J, with 17 bases between. Caucasian adults residing in Nashville, Tennessee made up all the donors. Here immunoSEQ multiplex PCR was the method, and the copy in TCRdb shows in-frame clones only, minus some. The table records under 2.5 million clones, 85% to 95% of them present only once. Sequencing was carried out using naive CD4+ T cells from PBMCs. Specified subset: CD45RA+ positively selected. The chain has TRBV7-9 and TRBJ1-4; possible D gene TRBD1, 5 bases. The sequence came from a man younger than 30 in good health. Some clones in this sample may be carry-over from other donors' samples. DNA for the CDR3: TGTGCCAGCAGCTCCTGGCCTTATCAGGGCGAAAAACTGTTTTTT. Its protein is CASSSWPYQGEKLFF.